These 20 T cell receptor beta chains share one sample of origin, sequenced in a study of blood T cell repertoires in COVID-19. The method was immunoSEQ multiplex PCR; TCRdb's version includes in-frame clones alone and lacks a portion of them. The sample carries 250,000 or so clones, roughly 82% recorded once. What was sequenced was PBMCs or T cells enriched from blood (not recorded which). The receptors shown here come from a woman in her fifties or sixties who had recovered from COVID-19.

This rearrangement joins TRBV27 to TRBJ2-1; D is perhaps TRBD1 (7 bases). V was shortened by 3 bases and J by 3 bases, with 15 bases between the two germline ends. CDR3 length: 16 amino acids. The V gene's germline CDR1 is MNHEY and CDR2 SMNVEV (reference sequence). CDR3 protein: CASSFLGQGGYNEQFF. The CDR3 nucleotides read TGTGCCAGCAGTTTCTTGGGGCAGGGGGGCTACAATGAGCAGTTCTTC.

This clone has more than one count but fewer than ten. The V call is TRBV29-1, the J call TRBJ1-2; a possible D gene is TRBD1 (5 bases). The CDR3 contains 10 residues. V lost 4 bases to trimming and J lost 12 bases, with 12 bases between them. In germline, CDR1 is SQVTM, CDR2 ANQGSEA. In DNA, the CDR3 is TGCAGCGTTGGACCAAAAGGGGACACCTTC. This codes for CSVGPKGDTF.

The chain couples TRBV19 to TRBJ2-7; the match to TRBD1 covers 7 bases. Per germline, CDR1 LNHDA and CDR2 SQIVND (reference sequence). The V and J ends lost 5 bases and 4 bases, in that order; junction bases with no gene match: 11. The CDR3 spans 15 residues. CDR3 sequence reads: CASSSDRRGIYEQYF. The CDR3 region has the DNA TGTGCCAGTAGTTCGGACAGGCGAGGGATTTACGAGCAGTACTTC.

The rearrangement links TRBV28 to TRBJ2-3; 7 nucleotides match TRBD1. CDR1 is MDHEN, CDR2 SYDVKM, per germline. V lost 7 bases, J lost 3 bases, and 10 bases stayed unmatched. The CDR3 covers 15 residues. The CDR3 region is CASTSLRDRTDTQYF. DNA of the CDR3: TGTGCCAGCACCTCTCTAAGGGACAGAACAGATACGCAGTATTTT. Complete variable domain (other parts from reference TRBV28 and TRBJ2-3): DVKVTQSSRYLVKRTGEKVFLECVQDMDHENMFWYRQDPGLGLRLIYFSYDVKMKEKGDIPEGYSVSREKKERFSLILESASTNQTSMYLCASTSLRDRTDTQYFGPGTRLTVL.

The chain carries TRBV20-1 and TRBJ1-2; no clear D. This CDR3 is built from 9 residues. Germline V gene data show CDR1 as DFQATT and CDR2 as SNEGSKA (reference sequence). Trimming shortened V by 6 bases and J by 6 bases, and 5 bases separated the two germline ends. CDR3: CSARDGYTF. CDR3 coding DNA: TGCAGTGCGAGGGATGGCTACACCTTC.

In this sample, this clone turned up a few times. The J gene is TRBJ2-5, the V gene TRBV18; 7 bases are a match to TRBD1. The J segment lost 1 base and the V segment lost 4 bases, leaving 6 bases of the junction unmatched. The CDR3 sequence is 15 residues long. The germline CDR1 and CDR2 sequences are KGHSH and LQKENI. The CDR3 nucleotides are TGTGCCAGCTCACTTGCCCGGGACAGCCAAGAGACCCAGTACTTC. Amino acids: CASSLARDSQETQYF.

This clone was counted only a few times. V gene TRBV30 combines with J gene TRBJ2-3; 13 bases line up with TRBD2. Germline CDR1 reads GTSNPN; CDR2 reads SVGIG (reference sequence). V lost 0 bases to trimming and J lost 4 bases; unmatched junction nucleotides: 1. The CDR3 length is 15 residues. In nucleotides, the CDR3 is TGTGCCTGGAGTGTACTAGCGGGGGGGCCAGATACGCAGTATTTT. This sequence encodes CAWSVLAGGPDTQYF.

The V call is TRBV3-1 (or the pseudogene TRBV3-2), the J call TRBJ2-5, with D possibly being TRBD2 (5 bases). Trimming shortened V by 3 bases and J by 5 bases, and 10 bases separated the two germline ends. The CDR3 loop spans 13 amino acids. Germline V lookup: CDR1 LGHDT, CDR2 YNNKEL (reference sequence). The CDR3 region is CASSHHGGETQYF. CDR3 sequence (DNA): TGTGCCAGCAGCCACCACGGCGGGGAGACCCAGTACTTC.

V usage is TRBV5-1 and J usage is TRBJ1-6, with 10 bases matching TRBD1. V shed 2 bases and J 8 bases; nucleotides not matched to a gene: 10. The CDR3 consists of 17 residues. Germline lookup yields CDR1 SGHRS and CDR2 YFSETQ. CDR3: CASSFWGDRGVDSPLHF. CDR3 nucleotides: TGCGCCAGCAGCTTTTGGGGGGACAGGGGAGTCGATTCACCCCTCCACTTT.

The table lists this clone with a count of one. The rearrangement links TRBV7-9 to TRBJ2-5; 9 nucleotides line up with TRBD1. The trim removed 1 base at V and 4 bases at J, leaving 7 bases unmatched. The CDR3 runs to 16 residues. Germline V CDR1 and CDR2: SEHNR, FQNEAQ (reference sequence). The CDR3 loop reads CASSLGRQGGRETQYF. DNA for the CDR3: TGTGCCAGCAGCTTAGGAAGACAGGGGGGACGAGAGACCCAGTACTTC.

The chain joins TRBV6-5 to TRBJ2-1; D possibly corresponds to TRBD1 (6 bases). V was cut by 0 bases and J by 6 bases, with 12 bases left in between. There are 15 residues in the CDR3. CDR1 is MNHEY, CDR2 SVGAGI, per germline. The CDR3 region has the DNA TGTGCCAGCAGTTACTCCCCGGGACACAGCAATGAGCAGTTCTTC. Translation gives CASSYSPGHSNEQFF.

The V and J genes are TRBV9 and TRBJ2-2; tentative D call: TRBD2 (5 bases). V shed 1 base and J shed 5 bases, with 9 bases lying between them. Per the germline V gene, CDR1 is SGDLS and CDR2 is YYNGEE. The CDR3 is made up of 14 amino acids. The CDR3 here is CASSVLGETGELFF. The CDR3 DNA reads TGTGCCAGCAGCGTATTGGGAGAAACCGGGGAGCTGTTTTTT.

The gene calls are TRBV7-3 and TRBJ2-7, with D possibly being TRBD1 (6 bases). CDR3 length: 14 amino acids. Germline-derived CDR1 and CDR2 are SGHTA and FQGTGA. V dropped 2 bases and J dropped 0 bases, with 8 bases sitting between them. This CDR3 is CASSLQGSSYEQYF. The CDR3 DNA sequence: TGTGCCAGCAGCTTACAGGGGAGCTCCTACGAGCAGTACTTC.

Comments on this clone: This specimen includes other DNA sequences encoding the same CDR3. The chain uses TRBV28 and TRBJ1-2; possibly TRBD1 for D (5 bases). The germline V gene has CDR1 MDHEN and CDR2 SYDVKM. Trimming removed 6 bases from V and 4 bases from J, with 12 bases in between. CDR3 length: 13 amino acids. The CDR3 loop reads CASSSGQAYGYTF. CDR3 nucleotide sequence: TGTGCCAGCAGCTCAGGACAAGCCTATGGCTACACCTTC.

The rearrangement joins TRBV28 to TRBJ2-4; 7 nucleotides align to TRBD1. CDR1 and CDR2 from the germline V gene are MDHEN and SYDVKM. Trimming removed 6 bases from V and 4 bases from J; junction bases left unmatched: 6. The CDR3 has 14 amino acids. The CDR3 region is CASRPLGQKNIQYF. The CDR3 DNA sequence: TGTGCCAGCAGACCACTGGGACAGAAAAACATTCAGTACTTC.

V usage is TRBV21-1 and J usage is TRBJ2-5; the table's TRBD2 call for D was not verified on the DNA. TRBV21-1 is assigned pseudogene status. This CDR3 is 16 amino acids long. The CDR3 loop is CASSLAGGPLKETQYF. CDR3 bases: TGTGCCAGCAGCCTAGCGGGAGGTCCGTTGAAAGAGACCCAGTACTTC.

The CDR3 is CASSGRVPGGNQPQHF. CDR3 coding DNA: TGTGCCAGCAGTGGCCGGGTCCCTGGCGGCAATCAGCCCCAGCATTTT. This chain joins TRBV6-1 and TRBJ1-5, with unresolved D. CDR1 and CDR2 from the germline V gene are MNHNS and SASEGT. The CDR3 runs to 16 residues. Trimming stripped 4 bases from V and 2 bases from J, with 15 bases between.

This chain links TRBV10-3 with TRBJ1-2; TRBD1 is a possible D gene (5 bases). Trimming left V 7 bases short and J 7 bases short, with 13 bases between. The CDR3 is 12 amino acids. The V gene's germline CDR1 is ENHRY and CDR2 SYGVKD. The CDR3 DNA follows: TGTGCCATCACATCAGGGATCGGTGGCTACACCTTC. Protein product: CAITSGIGGYTF.

This sequence joins TRBV9 and TRBJ1-2; D may be TRBD1 (6 bases). Per the germline V gene, CDR1 is SGDLS and CDR2 is YYNGEE. This CDR3 has 16 residues. The V end lost 1 base, the J end lost 5 bases, and 18 bases lay between the germline ends. CDR3 protein: CASSVFYVGDIYGYTF. In nucleotides, the CDR3 is TGTGCCAGCAGCGTATTTTACGTCGGGGACATATATGGCTACACCTTC.

V is TRBV7-6 and J is TRBJ2-4; a possible D gene is TRBD1 (6 bases). CDR1 and CDR2 from the germline V gene are SGHVS and FNYEAQ. Trimming stripped 1 base from V and 2 bases from J, with 15 bases between. The CDR3 contains 17 residues. The chain's CDR3 is CASSLVQGRGSKNIQYF. CDR3 sequence (DNA): TGTGCCAGCAGCTTAGTTCAGGGGCGAGGATCCAAAAACATTCAGTACTTC.